The source of this TCR beta chain is a study of OX40 agonist ivuxolimab in advanced cancers. Study-wide context: Participants, 65% to 85% male, averaged approximately 56 years of age, ranging from about 20 to 79.

Data came from immunoSEQ multiplex PCR; TCRdb stores just in-frame clones and leaves some out. The table lists tens of thousands of clones, around 86% of them singletons. Germline V CDR1 and CDR2: ENHRY, SYGVKD. J gave up 6 bases and V 7 bases, and 4 bases lay outside the gene matches. CDR3 length equals 13 residues. Comment on this clone: Within the sample, other DNA sequences also encode this same CDR3.

This chain joins TRBV10-3 and TRBJ1-3; 9 nucleotides align to TRBD1. This sample comprised CD4+ or CD8+ T cells sorted from blood, obtained in a trial of the OX40 agonist ivuxolimab. The TCR originated in an adult with an advanced solid tumor such as melanoma, head and neck, liver or kidney cancer. The CDR3 loop reads CAITRDRANTIYF. In DNA form, the CDR3 reads TGTGCCATCACTCGGGACAGGGCAAACACCATATATTTT.